Below, 14 T cell receptor beta chains from the same sample are listed, as sequenced in a study of CD8+CD57+ T cells in acquired aplastic anemia. Profiles of TCR beta VDJ and CDR3 were generated from a genomic DNA template. MiXCR was run by TCRdb on the reads, yielding one entry per CDR3 protein. The sample lists some 240,000 distinct CDR3 sequences; 30% to 40% were seen once. The sequencing sample was made of sorted CD4+, CD8+, or CD8+CD57+ T cells (not recorded which) from PBMCs. The receptors were gathered from a human donor in good health, serving as a control.

On this clonotype: A clone one base away is much larger, so this may be a read error. The chain has TRBV5-1 and TRBJ1-1; D unclear. CDR1 and CDR2 from the germline V gene are SGHRS and YFSETQ. There are 12 residues in the CDR3. In DNA form, the CDR3 reads TGCGCCAGCAGCTTGACGGCCACTGAAGCTCTCTTT. This sequence encodes CASSLTATEALF.

This clonotype is a singleton in its sample. This sequence may be a read error, since a much larger clone differs from it by one base. The chain uses TRBV20-1 and TRBJ2-1, with no clear D. The CDR3 covers 14 residues. Germline V gene data show CDR1 as DFQATT and CDR2 as SNEGSKA (reference sequence). V gave up 1 base and J gave up 6 bases, with 13 bases separating them. In nucleotides, the CDR3 is TGCAGTGCTAGAGTGTCAGGTGCCACCAATGAGCAGTTCTTC. Its translation: CSARVSGATNEQFF.

With respect to this clonotype: This may arise from a read error, as a much more abundant clone is one base away. The chain recombines TRBV5-1 with TRBJ1-3; D not certain. Germline CDR1 SGHRS, CDR2 YFSETQ. The CDR3 is 15 residues long. CDR3 sequence (DNA): TGCGCCAGCAGCTTCGGACTCAACTCTGGAAACACCATGTATTTT. Translation: CASSFGLNSGNTMYF.

This clonotype was detected ten times or more. A much larger clone lies one base from this, so it may be a read error. The V and J genes are TRBV2 and TRBJ1-1; perhaps TRBD1 as D (5 bases). From germline, CDR1 is SNHLY and CDR2 FYNNEI. The CDR3 spans 13 residues. Written as DNA, the CDR3 is TGTGCCGGCAGTGGGACCATGAACACTGAAGCTTTCTTT. Translating gives CAGSGTMNTEAFF.

The chain links TRBV5-1 to TRBJ1-2; 7 bases are shared with TRBD1. Germline V gives CDR1 SGHRS, CDR2 YFSETQ. V gave up 1 base and J gave up 0 bases; unmatched junction bases: 6. The CDR3 runs to 16 residues. As DNA, the CDR3 is TGCGCCAGCAGCTTGAATGGACAGGCTACTAACTATGGCTACACCTTC. This codes for CASSLNGQATNYGYTF. Together with reference TRBV5-1 and TRBJ1-2, the CDR3 gives the full variable domain: KAGVTQTPRYLIKTRGQQVTLSCSPISGHRSVSWYQQTPGQGLQFLFEYFSETQRNKGNFPGRFSGRQFSNSRSEMNVSTLELGDSALYLCASSLNGQATNYGYTFGSGTRLTVV.

This clonotype was counted many times. The rearrangement uses TRBV3-1 and TRBJ2-7, with D tentatively TRBD1 or TRBD2 (6 bases each). This CDR3 has 15 residues. Trimming took off 5 bases at V and 2 bases at J, with 16 bases between the two ends. From germline, CDR1 is LGHDT and CDR2 YNNKEL (reference sequence). CDR3 sequence (DNA): TGTGCCAGCAGCTATCAGGGGACTGGTGCCTACGAGCAGTACTTC. Its protein product is CASSYQGTGAYEQYF.

The genes are TRBV7-2 and TRBJ2-3; D perhaps matches TRBD1 (5 bases). The CDR3 totals 13 residues. The V gene's germline CDR1 is SGHTA and CDR2 FQGNSA. V was cut by 3 bases and J by 6 bases, with 10 bases left in between. This CDR3 is CASSFYRQDTQYF. Written as DNA, the CDR3 is TGTGCCAGCAGCTTTTACCGACAGGATACGCAGTATTTT.

The genes are TRBV5-6 and TRBJ2-7, with D possibly being TRBD1 or TRBD2 (5 bases each). The germline V and J ends were trimmed by 5 bases and 2 bases, with 14 bases remaining between them. This CDR3 is 14 amino acids long. Germline CDR1 SGHDT, CDR2 YYEEEE. The CDR3 region has the DNA TGTGCCAGCAGAAGCCCGGGGACCACCTACGAGCAGTACTTC. This codes for CASRSPGTTYEQYF.

This chain's CDR3 is CASSDRGESPLHF. In DNA, the CDR3 is TGTGCCAGCAGTGACAGGGGGGAATCACCCCTCCACTTT. The genes are TRBV6-1 and TRBJ1-6; 7 nucleotides line up with TRBD1. Germline-derived CDR1 and CDR2 are MNHNS and SASEGT. This CDR3 contains 13 residues. V lost 3 bases and J lost 10; bases outside the gene matches: 3.

V is TRBV5-1 and J is TRBJ1-2; 8 positions match TRBD1. The CDR3 sequence is 17 residues long. J was trimmed by 3 bases and V by 4 bases; bases with no gene match: 14. The V gene's germline CDR1 is SGHRS and CDR2 YFSETQ. The CDR3 DNA reads as TGCGCCAGCAGCGAGCGCCCTACAGGGGGTAGGGACTATGGCTACACCTTC. Amino acids: CASSERPTGGRDYGYTF.

The rearrangement uses TRBV7-9 and TRBJ1-4; D gene unclear. This CDR3 comprises 16 residues. Germline-derived CDR1 and CDR2 are SEHNR and FQNEAQ (reference sequence). V was clipped by 5 bases and J by 8 bases, with 21 bases between them. The CDR3 DNA is TGTGCCAGCAGCCTCACTACACCGGGTCCCGACGAAAAACTGTTTTTT. Translation gives CASSLTTPGPDEKLFF.

The V and J genes are TRBV11-2 and TRBJ2-2; D not certain. Germline CDR1 is SGHAT and CDR2 is FQNNGV. V gave up 1 base and J gave up 6 bases, with 15 bases separating them. The CDR3 loop spans 16 amino acids. This CDR3 reads CASSLVPSLFAGELFF. The CDR3 DNA sequence: TGTGCCAGCAGCTTAGTTCCCTCCCTCTTCGCCGGGGAGCTGTTTTTT.

In the case of this clonotype: A junction boundary mismatches the germline segment, possibly from a read error. The chain employs TRBV24-1 and TRBJ2-5, with D uncertain. Germline V gene sequence: CDR1 KGHDR, CDR2 SFDVKD. The length of the CDR3 is 15 residues. CDR3 amino acids: CATSDSSGSQETQYF. Here the CDR3 DNA reads TGTGCCACCAGTGATTCTTCAGGTAGCCAAGAGACTCAGTACTTC.

This chain links TRBV10-3 with TRBJ2-3; unclear D gene. Germline CDR1 is ENHRY and CDR2 is SYGVKD. V was trimmed by 4 bases and J by 0 bases, leaving 11 bases between them. The CDR3 covers 15 residues. CDR3 loop: CAISARISSTDTQYF. In DNA, the CDR3 is TGTGCCATCAGTGCTAGGATATCTAGCACAGATACGCAGTATTTT.